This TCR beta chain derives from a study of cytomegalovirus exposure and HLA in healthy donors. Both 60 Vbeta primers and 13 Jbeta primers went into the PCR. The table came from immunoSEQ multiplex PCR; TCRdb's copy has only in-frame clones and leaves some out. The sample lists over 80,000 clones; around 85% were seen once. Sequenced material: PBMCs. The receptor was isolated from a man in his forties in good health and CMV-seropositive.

DNA for the CDR3: TGCGCCAGCAGCTTGGGGGCGGGAGATGAAGCTTTCTTT. It yields the protein CASSLGAGDEAFF. V gene TRBV5-1 combines with J gene TRBJ1-1; D not certain. Germline loops: CDR1 SGHRS, CDR2 YFSETQ. The CDR3 is 13 amino acids. The ends were cut back, 0 bases at V and 7 bases at J, with 10 bases in the middle.